One and the same sample provided the 2 T cell receptor beta chains below, sequenced in a study of OX40 agonist ivuxolimab in advanced cancers. Profiling relied on immunoSEQ multiplex PCR, and the TCRdb table lists in-frame clones only, not all of them. The data contain approximately 94,000 clones, under 95% of them singletons. This sample comprised CD4+ or CD8+ T cells sorted from blood, obtained in a trial of the OX40 agonist ivuxolimab. The receptors come from an adult with an advanced solid tumor such as melanoma, head and neck, liver or kidney cancer.

The chain links TRBV27 to TRBJ2-5; 10 bases line up with TRBD1. Germline values: CDR1 MNHEY, CDR2 SMNVEV (reference sequence). This CDR3 is 16 amino acids long. Germline trimming cut 2 bases from V and 1 base from J; bases unmatched to any gene: 4. The CDR3 sequence is CASSLRQGASQETQYF. DNA for the CDR3: TGTGCCAGCAGTTTACGACAGGGGGCTTCCCAAGAGACCCAGTACTTC.

The gene calls are TRBV10-3 and TRBJ2-3; 9 positions match TRBD2. The CDR3 is 16 amino acids. The V segment lost 2 bases and the J segment 0 bases; nucleotides outside the gene matches: 3. Germline CDR1 reads ENHRY; CDR2 reads SYGVKD. DNA for the CDR3: TGTGCCATCAGTGAGCCTAGCGGGGCTAGCACAGATACGCAGTATTTT. Amino acids: CAISEPSGASTDTQYF.